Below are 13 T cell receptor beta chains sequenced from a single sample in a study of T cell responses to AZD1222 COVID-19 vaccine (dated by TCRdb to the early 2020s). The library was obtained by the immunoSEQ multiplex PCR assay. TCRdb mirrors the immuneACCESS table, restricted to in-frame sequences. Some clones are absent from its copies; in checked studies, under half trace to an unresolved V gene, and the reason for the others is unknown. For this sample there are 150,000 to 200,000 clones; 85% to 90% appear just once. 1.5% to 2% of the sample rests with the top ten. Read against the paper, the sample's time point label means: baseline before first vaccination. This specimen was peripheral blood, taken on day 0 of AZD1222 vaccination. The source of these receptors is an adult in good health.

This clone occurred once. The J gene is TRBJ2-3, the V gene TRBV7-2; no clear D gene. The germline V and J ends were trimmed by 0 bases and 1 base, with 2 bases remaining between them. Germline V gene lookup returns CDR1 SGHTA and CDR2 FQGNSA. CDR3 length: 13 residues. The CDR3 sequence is CASSLARTDTQYF. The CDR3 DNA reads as TGTGCCAGCAGCTTAGCGCGCACAGATACGCAGTATTTT.

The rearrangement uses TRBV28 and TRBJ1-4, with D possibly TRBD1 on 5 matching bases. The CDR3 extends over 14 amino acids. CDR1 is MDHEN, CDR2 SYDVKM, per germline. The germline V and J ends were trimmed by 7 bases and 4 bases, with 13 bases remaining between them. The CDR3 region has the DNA TGTGCCAGCACCCAGTGGGGCAGTAATGAAAAACTGTTTTTT. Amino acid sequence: CASTQWGSNEKLFF.

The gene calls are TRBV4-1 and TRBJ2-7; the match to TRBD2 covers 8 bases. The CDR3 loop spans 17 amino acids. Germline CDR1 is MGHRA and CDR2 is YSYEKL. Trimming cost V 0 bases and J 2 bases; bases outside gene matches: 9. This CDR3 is CASSQDRAGVTPYEQYF. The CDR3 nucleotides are TGCGCCAGCAGCCAAGACCGAGCGGGAGTTACACCCTACGAGCAGTACTTC.

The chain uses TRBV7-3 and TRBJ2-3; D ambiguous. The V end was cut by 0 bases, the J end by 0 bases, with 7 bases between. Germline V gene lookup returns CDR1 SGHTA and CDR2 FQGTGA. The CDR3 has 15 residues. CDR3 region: CASSLTADSTDTQYF. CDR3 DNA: TGTGCCAGCAGCTTAACGGCAGACAGCACAGATACGCAGTATTTT. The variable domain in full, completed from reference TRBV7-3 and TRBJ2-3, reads GAGVSQTPSNKVTEKGKYVELRCDPISGHTALYWYRQSLGQGPEFLIYFQGTGAADDSGLPNDRFFAVRPEGSVSTLKIQRTERGDSAVYLCASSLTADSTDTQYFGPGTRLTVL.

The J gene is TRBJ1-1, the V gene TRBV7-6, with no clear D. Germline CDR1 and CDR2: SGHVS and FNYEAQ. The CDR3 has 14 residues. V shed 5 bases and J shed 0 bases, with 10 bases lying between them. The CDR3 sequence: CASSPRDMNTEAFF. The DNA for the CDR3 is TGTGCCAGCAGCCCTCGAGACATGAACACTGAAGCTTTCTTT.

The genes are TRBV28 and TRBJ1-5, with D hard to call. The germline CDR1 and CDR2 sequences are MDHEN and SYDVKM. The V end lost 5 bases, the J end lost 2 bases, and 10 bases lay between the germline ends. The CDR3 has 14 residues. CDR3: CASSRWLGNQPQHF. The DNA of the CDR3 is TGTGCCAGCAGTAGGTGGCTTGGCAATCAGCCCCAGCATTTT.

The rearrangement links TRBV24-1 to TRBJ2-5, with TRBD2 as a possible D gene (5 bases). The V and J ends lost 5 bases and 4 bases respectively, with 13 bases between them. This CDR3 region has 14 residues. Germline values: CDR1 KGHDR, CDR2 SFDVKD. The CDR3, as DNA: TGTGCCACCAGTGGACCGGTCGGGATAGAGACCCAGTACTTC. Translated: CATSGPVGIETQYF.

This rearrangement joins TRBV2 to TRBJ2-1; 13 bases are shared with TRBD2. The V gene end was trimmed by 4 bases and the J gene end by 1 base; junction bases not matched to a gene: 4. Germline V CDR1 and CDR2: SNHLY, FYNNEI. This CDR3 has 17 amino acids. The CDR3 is CASSGLTSGRSYNEQFF. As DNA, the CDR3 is TGTGCCAGCAGTGGTCTGACTAGCGGGAGGTCCTACAATGAGCAGTTCTTC.

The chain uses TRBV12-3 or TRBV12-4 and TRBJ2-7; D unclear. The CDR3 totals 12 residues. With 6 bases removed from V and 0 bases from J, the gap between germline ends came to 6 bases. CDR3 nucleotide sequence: TGTGCCAGCAGCCGAAACTCCTACGAGCAGTACTTC. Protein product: CASSRNSYEQYF.

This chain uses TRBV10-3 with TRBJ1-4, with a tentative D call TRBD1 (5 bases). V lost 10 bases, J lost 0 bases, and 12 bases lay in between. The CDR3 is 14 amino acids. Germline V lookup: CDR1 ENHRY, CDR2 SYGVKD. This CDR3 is CASRQTSTNEKLFF. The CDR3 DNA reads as TGTGCCAGCCGACAGACCTCAACTAATGAAAAACTGTTTTTT.

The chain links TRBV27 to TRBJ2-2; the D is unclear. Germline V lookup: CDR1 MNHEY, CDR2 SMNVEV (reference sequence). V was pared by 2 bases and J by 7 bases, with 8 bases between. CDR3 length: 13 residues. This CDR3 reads CASSLVVIGELFF. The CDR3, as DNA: TGTGCCAGCAGTTTAGTGGTCATCGGGGAGCTGTTTTTT.

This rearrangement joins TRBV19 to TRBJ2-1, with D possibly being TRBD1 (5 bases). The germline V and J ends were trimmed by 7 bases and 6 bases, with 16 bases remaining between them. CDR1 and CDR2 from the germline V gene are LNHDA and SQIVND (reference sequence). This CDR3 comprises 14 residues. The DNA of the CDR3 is TGTGCCAGTACCCCTAGGACACGAGGCAATGAGCAGTTCTTC. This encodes CASTPRTRGNEQFF.

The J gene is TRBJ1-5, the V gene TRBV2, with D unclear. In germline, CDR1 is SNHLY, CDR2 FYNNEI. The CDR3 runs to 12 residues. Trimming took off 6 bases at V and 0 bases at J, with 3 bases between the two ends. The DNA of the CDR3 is TGTGCCAGCAGCAATAGCAATCAGCCCCAGCATTTT. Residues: CASSNSNQPQHF. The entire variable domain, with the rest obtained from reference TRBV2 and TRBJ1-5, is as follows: EPEVTQTPSHQVTQMGQEVILRCVPISNHLYFYWYRQILGQKVEFLVSFYNNEISEKSEIFDDQFSVERPDGSNFTLKIRSTKLEDSAMYFCASSNSNQPQHFGDGTRLSIL.